The sample holds many counts of the clone carrying this T cell receptor (beta chain). The target antigen is unknown. The sample originates from a study of metastatic and nonmetastatic thyroid tumors. Study as a whole: The authors compared repertoires across blood and tumor or nodule tissue from malignant and benign thyroid patients.

There were no patients who had received any treatment before thyroid surgery. Per the authors' pipeline: A distant-metastasis classifier for papillary thyroid cancer was built using CDR3 differences across clinicopathological groups. TCRdb ran MiXCR on the PCR reads. The V and J calls here are based on TCRdb, not the publication. The sample includes 30,000 to 40,000 clones, roughly 19% seen only once; the top ten take approximately 20%. Study-wide results and limits: When malignant thyroid tumors were compared with benign nodules, TCR beta diversity was reportedly significantly higher in the malignant tumors. This held in both blood and tumor samples.

The J segment lost 5 bases and the V segment lost 4 bases, leaving 13 bases of the junction unmatched. Germline CDR1 MGHDK, CDR2 SYGVNS. This CDR3 region has 18 residues. The TCR sequence derives from a female donor with papillary thyroid cancer or a benign thyroid nodule (not recorded which). Some clones in this sample may be carry-over from other donors' samples. This rearrangement joins TRBV25-1 to TRBJ2-1; TRBD2 matches 11 bases. Sample: blood. CDR3 DNA sequence: TGTGCCAGCAGTGGCGGGGTGGGTAGCGGGAGGGGGCACAATGAGCAGTTCTTC. It is translated as CASSGGVGSGRGHNEQFF.